What follows are 7 T cell receptor beta chains derived from one specimen sequenced in a study of blood T cell repertoires in COVID-19. Profiled with immunoSEQ multiplex PCR; TCRdb holds only in-frame clones, not every one. This table holds 250,000 to 350,000 clones, about 89% found once. Sequenced: peripheral blood. All receptors come from a man aged 25-45 years with acute or convalescent COVID-19.

This chain joins TRBV2 and TRBJ1-3, with D maybe TRBD1 (5 bases). Germline CDR1 is SNHLY and CDR2 is FYNNEI. The length of the CDR3 is 16 residues. Trimming took 5 bases from V and 0 from J, leaving 14 bases between them. DNA for the CDR3: TGTGCCAGCAGTAACCAGGGTGTATCCTCTGGAAACACCATATATTTT. It yields the protein CASSNQGVSSGNTIYF. Based on the CDR3 plus reference TRBV2 and TRBJ1-3, the full variable domain is EPEVTQTPSHQVTQMGQEVILRCVPISNHLYFYWYRQILGQKVEFLVSFYNNEISEKSEIFDDQFSVERPDGSNFTLKIRSTKLEDSAMYFCASSNQGVSSGNTIYFGEGSWLTVV.

As to this clone: The sample holds other DNA sequences that translate to the same CDR3. The V call is TRBV2, the J call TRBJ2-2; 7 bases line up with TRBD1. Germline V gives CDR1 SNHLY, CDR2 FYNNEI. The CDR3 is made up of 14 amino acids. V shed 8 bases and J 2 bases; nucleotides not matched to a gene: 5. The CDR3 spells CASRGTANTGELFF. The CDR3 DNA sequence: TGTGCCAGCCGAGGGACAGCAAACACCGGGGAGCTGTTTTTT.

This CDR3 reads CASSRRDRSNTGELFF. The CDR3 bases are TGCGCCAGCAGCCGCCGGGACAGAAGTAACACCGGGGAGCTGTTTTTT. This sequence joins TRBV5-1 and TRBJ2-2, with TRBD1 matching over 7 bases. Germline trimming cut 4 bases from V and 2 bases from J; bases unmatched to any gene: 8. The CDR3 has 16 amino acids. Germline V gene data show CDR1 as SGHRS and CDR2 as YFSETQ. Full variable domain (rest looked up from reference TRBV5-1 and TRBJ2-2): KAGVTQTPRYLIKTRGQQVTLSCSPISGHRSVSWYQQTPGQGLQFLFEYFSETQRNKGNFPGRFSGRQFSNSRSEMNVSTLELGDSALYLCASSRRDRSNTGELFFGEGSRLTVL.

The V and J genes are TRBV28 and TRBJ2-2; 9 bases align to TRBD2. Looked up from germline, CDR1 is MDHEN and CDR2 is SYDVKM. Trimming cost V 3 bases and J 5 bases; bases outside gene matches: 10. The CDR3 spans 17 residues. CDR3 nucleotides: TGTGCCAGCAGTTTTGGAGTCTTAGCGGGGGTTACCGGGGAGCTGTTTTTT. It codes for CASSFGVLAGVTGELFF.

The chain links TRBV6-2 or TRBV6-3 to TRBJ2-5; TRBD2 matches 12 bases. The germline CDR1 and CDR2 sequences are MNHEY and SVGEGT. J lost 5 bases, V lost 0 bases, and 7 bases had no gene match. CDR3 size: 17 residues. The CDR3 region is CASSYSSLAGGPETQYF. The DNA for the CDR3 is TGTGCCAGCAGTTACTCCTCTCTAGCGGGGGGGCCGGAGACCCAGTACTTC.

The chain uses TRBV28 and TRBJ1-6, with no clear D. This CDR3 is built from 14 residues. The ends were cut back, 4 bases at V and 9 bases at J, with 13 bases in the middle. CDR1 is MDHEN and CDR2 is SYDVKM in the germline V gene. The DNA for the CDR3 is TGTGCCAGCAGTTCCGTGACGACGGGTTCACCCCTCCACTTT. Protein: CASSSVTTGSPLHF.

This chain uses TRBV6-5 with TRBJ2-3, with 7 bases lining up with TRBD2. Looked up from germline, CDR1 is MNHEY and CDR2 is SVGAGI. The CDR3 runs 14 residues. Germline trimming cut 7 bases from V and 0 bases from J; bases unmatched to any gene: 4. Here the CDR3 reads CASKPGLSTDTQYF. Here the CDR3 DNA reads TGTGCCAGCAAGCCGGGACTAAGCACAGATACGCAGTATTTT.